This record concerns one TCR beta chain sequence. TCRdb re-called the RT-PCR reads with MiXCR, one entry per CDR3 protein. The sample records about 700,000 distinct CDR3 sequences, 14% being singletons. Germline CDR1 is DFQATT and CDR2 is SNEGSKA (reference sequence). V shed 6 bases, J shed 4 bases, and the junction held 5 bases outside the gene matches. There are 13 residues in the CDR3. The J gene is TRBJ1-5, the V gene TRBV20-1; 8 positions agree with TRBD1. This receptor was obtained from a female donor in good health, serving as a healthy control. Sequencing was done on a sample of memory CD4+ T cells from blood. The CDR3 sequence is CSAEDRVNQPQHF. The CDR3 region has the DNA TGCAGTGCCGAGGACAGGGTAAATCAGCCCCAGCATTTT.